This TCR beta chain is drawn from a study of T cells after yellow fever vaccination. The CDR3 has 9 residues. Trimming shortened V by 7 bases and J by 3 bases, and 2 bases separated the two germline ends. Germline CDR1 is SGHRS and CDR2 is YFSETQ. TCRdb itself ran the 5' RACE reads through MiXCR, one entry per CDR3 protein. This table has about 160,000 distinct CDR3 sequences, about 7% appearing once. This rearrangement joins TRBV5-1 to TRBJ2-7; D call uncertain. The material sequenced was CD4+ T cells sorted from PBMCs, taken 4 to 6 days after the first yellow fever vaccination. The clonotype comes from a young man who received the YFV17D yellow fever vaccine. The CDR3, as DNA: TGCGCCAGCTTCTACGAGCAGTACTTC. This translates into CASFYEQYF.